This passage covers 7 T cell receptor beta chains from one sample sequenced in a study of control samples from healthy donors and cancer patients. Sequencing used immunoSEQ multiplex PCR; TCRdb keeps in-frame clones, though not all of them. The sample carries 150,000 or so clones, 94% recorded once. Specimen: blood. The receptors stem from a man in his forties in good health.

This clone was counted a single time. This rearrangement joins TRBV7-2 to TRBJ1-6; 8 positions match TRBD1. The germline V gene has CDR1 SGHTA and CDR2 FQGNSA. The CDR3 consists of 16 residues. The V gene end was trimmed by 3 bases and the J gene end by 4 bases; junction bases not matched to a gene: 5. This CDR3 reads CASSFGQGSYNSPLHF. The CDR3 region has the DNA TGTGCCAGCAGCTTCGGACAGGGTTCTTATAATTCACCCCTCCACTTT.

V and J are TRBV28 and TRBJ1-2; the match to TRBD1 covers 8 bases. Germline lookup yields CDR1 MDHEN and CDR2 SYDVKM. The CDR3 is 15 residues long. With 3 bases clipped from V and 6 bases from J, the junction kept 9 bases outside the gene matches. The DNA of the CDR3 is TGTGCCAGCAGTTTCCCTCGCCAGGGGGCGGATGGCTACACCTTC. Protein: CASSFPRQGADGYTF.

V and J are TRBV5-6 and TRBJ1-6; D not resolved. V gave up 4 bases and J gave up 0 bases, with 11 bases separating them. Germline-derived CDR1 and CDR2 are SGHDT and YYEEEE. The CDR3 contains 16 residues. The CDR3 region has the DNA TGTGCCAGCAGCCCGAAGGGTTTCTCCTATAATTCACCCCTCCACTTT. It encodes CASSPKGFSYNSPLHF.

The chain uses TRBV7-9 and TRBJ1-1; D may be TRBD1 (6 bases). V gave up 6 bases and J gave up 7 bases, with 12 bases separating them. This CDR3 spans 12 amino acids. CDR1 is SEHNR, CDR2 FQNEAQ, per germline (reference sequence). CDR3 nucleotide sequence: TGTGCCAGCAGAGCGACAGGATTTGAAGCTTTCTTT. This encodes CASRATGFEAFF.

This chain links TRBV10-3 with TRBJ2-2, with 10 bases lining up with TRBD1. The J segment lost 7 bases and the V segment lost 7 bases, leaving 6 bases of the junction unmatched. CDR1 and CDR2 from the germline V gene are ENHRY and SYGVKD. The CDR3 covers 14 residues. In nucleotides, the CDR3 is TGTGCCATCAAGGGACAGGGGATTAACGGGGAGCTGTTTTTT. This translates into CAIKGQGINGELFF.

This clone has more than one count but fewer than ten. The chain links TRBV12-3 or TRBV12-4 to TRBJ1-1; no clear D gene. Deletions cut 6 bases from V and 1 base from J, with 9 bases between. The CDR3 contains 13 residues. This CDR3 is CASSPFGNTEAFF. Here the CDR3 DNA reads TGTGCCAGCAGCCCGTTTGGGAACACTGAAGCTTTCTTT.

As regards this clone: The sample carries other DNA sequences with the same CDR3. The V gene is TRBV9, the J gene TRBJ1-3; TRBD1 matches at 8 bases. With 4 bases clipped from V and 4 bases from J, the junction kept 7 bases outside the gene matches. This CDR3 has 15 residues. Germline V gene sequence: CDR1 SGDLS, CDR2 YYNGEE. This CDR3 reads CASSPTGGRGNTIYF. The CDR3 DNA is TGTGCCAGCAGCCCCACAGGGGGAAGAGGAAACACCATATATTTT.